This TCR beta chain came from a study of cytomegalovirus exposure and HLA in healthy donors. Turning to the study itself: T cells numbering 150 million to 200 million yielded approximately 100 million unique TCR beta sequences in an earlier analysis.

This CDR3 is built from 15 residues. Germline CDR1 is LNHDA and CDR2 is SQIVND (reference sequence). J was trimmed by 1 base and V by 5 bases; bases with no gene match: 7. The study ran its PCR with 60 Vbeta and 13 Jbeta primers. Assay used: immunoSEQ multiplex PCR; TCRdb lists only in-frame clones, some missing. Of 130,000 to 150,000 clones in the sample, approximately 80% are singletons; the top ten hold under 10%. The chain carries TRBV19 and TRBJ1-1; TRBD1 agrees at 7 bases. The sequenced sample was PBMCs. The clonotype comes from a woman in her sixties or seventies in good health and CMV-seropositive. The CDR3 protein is CASSPTDRANTEAFF. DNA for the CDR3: TGTGCCAGTAGTCCAACCGACAGGGCGAACACTGAAGCTTTCTTT.